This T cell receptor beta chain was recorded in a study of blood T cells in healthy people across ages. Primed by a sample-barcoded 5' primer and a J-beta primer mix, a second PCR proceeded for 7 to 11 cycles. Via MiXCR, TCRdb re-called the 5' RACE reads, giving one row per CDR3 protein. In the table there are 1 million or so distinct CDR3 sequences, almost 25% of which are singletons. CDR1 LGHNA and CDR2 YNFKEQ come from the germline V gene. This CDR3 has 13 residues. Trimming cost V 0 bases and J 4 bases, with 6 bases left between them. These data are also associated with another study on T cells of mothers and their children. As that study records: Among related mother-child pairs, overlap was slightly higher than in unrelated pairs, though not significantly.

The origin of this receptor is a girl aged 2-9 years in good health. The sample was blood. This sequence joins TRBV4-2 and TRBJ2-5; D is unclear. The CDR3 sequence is CASSQDYGETQYF. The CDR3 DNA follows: TGTGCCAGCAGCCAAGATTATGGAGAGACCCAGTACTTC.